A single sample gave rise to the 19 T cell receptor beta chains below, sequenced in a study of graft-versus-host responses after intestinal transplantation. These TCRs are of unknown antigen specificity. Measured with immunoSEQ multiplex PCR; TCRdb has only the in-frame clones, and not every one. The data show 140,000 or so clones, around nine tenths seen once. This material consisted of unstimulated CD4+ T cells sorted from spleen or lymph node cells, taken before intestinal transplant. Receptor source: a human donor who received an intestinal transplant.

The chain is built from TRBV10-3 and TRBJ2-1, with TRBD2 matching 9 bases. V was pared by 8 bases and J by 2 bases, with 16 bases of the junction left unmatched. The CDR3 contains 18 residues. The germline V gene has CDR1 ENHRY and CDR2 SYGVKD. CDR3 region: CAIGSDRLAAGPYNEQFF. CDR3 nucleotide sequence: TGTGCCATCGGGTCAGACCGACTAGCGGCAGGACCCTACAATGAGCAGTTCTTC.

The J gene is TRBJ2-1, the V gene TRBV6-6; D gene uncertain. This CDR3 spans 15 amino acids. Germline V gives CDR1 MNHNY, CDR2 SVGAGI (reference sequence). The V end was cut by 5 bases, the J end by 4 bases, with 15 bases between. CDR3 in DNA: TGTGCCAGCAGTCCCCAGATGGGATGGTACAATGAGCAGTTCTTC. It codes for CASSPQMGWYNEQFF.

The V and J genes are TRBV7-3 and TRBJ2-3; 8 bases fit TRBD2. Germline-derived CDR1 and CDR2 are SGHTA and FQGTGA. This CDR3 region has 15 residues. The V and J ends lost 3 bases and 5 bases, in that order; junction bases with no gene match: 7. DNA of the CDR3: TGTGCCAGCAGCTTGGACGGGAGGGCCCTAGATACGCAGTATTTT. This codes for CASSLDGRALDTQYF.

V gene TRBV6-5 combines with J gene TRBJ1-3, with TRBD1 as a possible D gene (6 bases). The CDR3 is 15 amino acids. Germline-derived CDR1 and CDR2 are MNHEY and SVGAGI. The ends were cut back, 5 bases at V and 0 bases at J, with 11 bases in the middle. In DNA, the CDR3 is TGTGCCAGCAGTCAAACAGGGATCTCTGGAAACACCATATATTTT. It specifies CASSQTGISGNTIYF.

This sequence joins TRBV29-1 and TRBJ2-1; TRBD2 agrees at 16 bases. The V gene end was trimmed by 5 bases and the J gene end by 1 base; junction bases not matched to a gene: 2. The germline CDR1 and CDR2 sequences are SQVTM and ANQGSEA. The CDR3 is 16 residues long. The CDR3 sequence: CSVTGLAGGSYNEQFF. Here the CDR3 DNA reads TGCAGCGTTACGGGACTAGCGGGAGGGTCCTACAATGAGCAGTTCTTC.

The CDR3 loop reads CASSPTPGALYEQYF. Written as DNA, the CDR3 is TGTGCCAGCAGCCCCACTCCGGGAGCGCTTTACGAGCAGTACTTC. The rearrangement links TRBV7-3 to TRBJ2-7; weak D call: TRBD2 (6 bases). Germline loops: CDR1 SGHTA, CDR2 FQGTGA. V lost 5 bases and J 4 bases, leaving 18 bases between the germline ends. There are 15 residues in the CDR3.

The V call is TRBV7-2, the J call TRBJ1-2; TRBD1 is a possible D gene (5 bases). Germline V CDR1 and CDR2: SGHTA, FQGNSA. The V end was cut by 6 bases, the J end by 0 bases, with 14 bases between. There are 15 residues in the CDR3. CDR3 nucleotides: TGTGCCAGCAGTTCCTCGGACATTTCTAACTATGGCTACACCTTC. Its protein is CASSSSDISNYGYTF.

The rearrangement uses TRBV10-3 and TRBJ1-1, with D uncertain. This CDR3 contains 11 residues. Trimming stripped 3 bases from V and 5 bases from J, with 4 bases between. Germline assignment: CDR1 ENHRY and CDR2 SYGVKD. The chain's CDR3 is CAISDVTEAFF. CDR3 nucleotide sequence: TGTGCCATCAGTGATGTGACTGAAGCTTTCTTT.

Points on this clone: One end of the junction varies from germline; a read error may be responsible. Other DNA sequences from this sample encode an identical CDR3 as well. The V and J genes are TRBV27 and TRBJ1-3, with D perhaps matching TRBD1 (6 bases). This CDR3 contains 16 residues. The germline gives CDR1 MNHEY, CDR2 SMNVEV (reference sequence). CDR3 amino acids: CASSLSWTDSGNTIYF. The CDR3 DNA is TGTGCCAGCAGCTTATCGTGGACAGACTCTGGAAACACCATATATTTT.

The V gene is TRBV30, the J gene TRBJ1-6; unclear D gene. There are 13 residues in the CDR3. Trimming took off 4 bases at V and 7 bases at J, with 11 bases between the two ends. Germline CDR1 reads GTSNPN; CDR2 reads SVGIG (reference sequence). CDR3 DNA sequence: TGTGCCTGGACCCTAAAAGGGAATTCACCCCTCCACTTT. Translating it yields CAWTLKGNSPLHF. Full variable domain (missing parts from reference TRBV30 and TRBJ1-6): SQTIHQWPATLVQPVGSPLSLECTVEGTSNPNLYWYRQAAGRGLQLLFYSVGIGQISSEVPQNLSASRPQDRQFILSSKKLLLSDSGFYLCAWTLKGNSPLHFGNGTRLTVT.

The chain links TRBV7-2 to TRBJ2-1, with a possible D match to TRBD2 (7 bases). Deletions cut 5 bases from V and 5 bases from J, with 16 bases between. The CDR3 contains 15 residues. The germline V gene encodes CDR1 SGHTA and CDR2 FQGNSA. The CDR3 sequence is CASSRPSGTHNEQFF. CDR3 nucleotide sequence: TGTGCCAGCAGCCGCCCGAGCGGGACACACAATGAGCAGTTCTTC.

The chain is built from TRBV28 and TRBJ2-3; no clear D gene. Trimming stripped 11 bases from V and 2 bases from J, with 14 bases between. Germline CDR1 and CDR2: MDHEN and SYDVKM. This CDR3 comprises 13 residues. In DNA form, the CDR3 reads TGTGCCCCAACCTTTGGCACCACAGATACGCAGTATTTT. It encodes CAPTFGTTDTQYF.

The chain links TRBV7-2 to TRBJ1-1; D is perhaps TRBD1 (6 bases). CDR3 length: 18 amino acids. Germline CDR1 reads SGHTA; CDR2 reads FQGNSA. The V and J ends lost 2 bases and 3 bases respectively, with 22 bases between them. DNA for the CDR3: TGTGCCAGCAGCTTATACGGTATCAACAGGGTGGGGCACACTGAAGCTTTCTTT. This sequence encodes CASSLYGINRVGHTEAFF. Variable domain in full (rest from reference TRBV7-2 and TRBJ1-1): GAGVSQSPSNKVTEKGKDVELRCDPISGHTALYWYRQSLGQGLEFLIYFQGNSAPDKSGLPSDRFSAERTGGSVSTLTIQRTQQEDSAVYLCASSLYGINRVGHTEAFFGQGTRLTVV.

The chain is built from TRBV20-1 and TRBJ2-7; D is undetermined. The CDR3 spans 11 residues. Germline CDR1 reads DFQATT; CDR2 reads SNEGSKA (reference sequence). Deletions cut 3 bases from V and 2 bases from J, with 5 bases between. CDR3 nucleotide sequence: TGCAGTGCTAGGGGCACCTACGAGCAGTACTTC. This codes for CSARGTYEQYF.

Written as DNA, the CDR3 is TGTGCCAGCATATCGCCCCCGGGACAGAAAGCTTTCTTT. Protein: CASISPPGQKAFF. The rearrangement links TRBV28 to TRBJ1-1; the match to TRBD1 covers 7 bases. This CDR3 has 13 amino acids. V lost 7 bases to trimming and J lost 9 bases; unmatched junction nucleotides: 11. Germline CDR1 MDHEN, CDR2 SYDVKM.

The chain is built from TRBV19 and TRBJ2-1, with TRBD1 identical over 9 bases. The CDR3 runs to 15 residues. Germline CDR1 is LNHDA and CDR2 is SQIVND (reference sequence). V was pared by 4 bases and J by 4 bases, with 5 bases of the junction left unmatched. The CDR3 nucleotides are TGTGCCAGTAGTAAAGAGGGACAGGGATACAATGAGCAGTTCTTC. Protein sequence: CASSKEGQGYNEQFF.

V is TRBV6-5 and J is TRBJ2-1; 9 bases match TRBD1. Per germline, CDR1 MNHEY and CDR2 SVGAGI. Trimming took 2 bases from V and 7 from J; bases not matched to a gene: 6. The CDR3 totals 15 residues. The CDR3 sequence: CASSYGQGWSNEQFF. The CDR3 DNA is TGTGCCAGCAGTTACGGACAGGGGTGGAGTAATGAGCAGTTCTTC.

In its sample, this clone was seen once. This sequence joins TRBV5-1 and TRBJ1-3; a possible D gene is TRBD1 (6 bases). The CDR3 totals 15 residues. Per the germline V gene, CDR1 is SGHRS and CDR2 is YFSETQ. Deletions cut 0 bases from V and 4 bases from J, with 11 bases between. CDR3 sequence reads: CASSLDTGPGNTIYF. The CDR3 DNA reads as TGCGCCAGCAGCTTGGATACAGGGCCAGGAAACACCATATATTTT.

This chain connects TRBV7-2 to TRBJ2-3; D is ambiguous. The CDR3 consists of 14 residues. Germline assignment: CDR1 SGHTA and CDR2 FQGNSA. Trimming took 5 bases from V and 4 from J, leaving 13 bases between them. In nucleotides, the CDR3 is TGTGCCAGCAGCCAAACGCATCTAGCAGATACGCAGTATTTT. It is translated as CASSQTHLADTQYF.